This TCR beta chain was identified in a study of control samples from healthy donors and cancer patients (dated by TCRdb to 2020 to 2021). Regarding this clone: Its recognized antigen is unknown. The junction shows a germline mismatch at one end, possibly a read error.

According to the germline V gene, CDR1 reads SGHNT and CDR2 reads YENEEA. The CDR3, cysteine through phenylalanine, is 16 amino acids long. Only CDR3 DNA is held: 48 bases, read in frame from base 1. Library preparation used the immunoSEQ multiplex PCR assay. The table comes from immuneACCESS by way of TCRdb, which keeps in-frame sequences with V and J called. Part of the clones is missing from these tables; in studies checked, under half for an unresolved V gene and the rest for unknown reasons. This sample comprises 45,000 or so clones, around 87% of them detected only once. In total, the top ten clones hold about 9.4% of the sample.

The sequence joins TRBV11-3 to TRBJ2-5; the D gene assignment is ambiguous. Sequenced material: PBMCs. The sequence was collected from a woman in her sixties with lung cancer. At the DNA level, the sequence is TGTGCCAGCAGCTTAGATTCCCTGTTCCAAGAGAAGAACATGGACTTC. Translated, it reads CASSLDSLFQEKNMDF.